The 10 T cell receptor beta chains below all came from one sample that was sequenced in a study of cytomegalovirus exposure and HLA in healthy donors. Repertoires were generated with immunoSEQ multiplex PCR, while TCRdb's copy carries only in-frame clones and drops some. Of roughly 120,000 clones in the sample, approximately 94% were seen once. Sequencing input: PBMCs. The receptors shown here come from a young woman in good health and CMV-seronegative.

This rearrangement joins TRBV27 to TRBJ1-5, with D possibly matching TRBD1 (5 bases). The CDR3 runs to 17 residues. Trimming pared 6 bases from V and 2 bases from J, leaving 20 bases between. Germline lookup yields CDR1 MNHEY and CDR2 SMNVEV (reference sequence). CDR3 residues: CASRLMSRGGGNQPQHF. CDR3 in DNA: TGTGCCAGCAGGTTAATGAGTCGGGGGGGTGGCAATCAGCCCCAGCATTTT.

The chain links TRBV27 to TRBJ2-1, with 13 positions matching TRBD2. This CDR3 has 15 amino acids. Per the germline V gene, CDR1 is MNHEY and CDR2 is SMNVEV (reference sequence). V was pared by 7 bases and J by 7 bases, with 7 bases of the junction left unmatched. CDR3 DNA sequence: TGTGCCAGCACCATAGGGACTAGCGGGAAAAATGAGCAGTTCTTC. Its translation is CASTIGTSGKNEQFF.

The rearrangement joins TRBV2 to TRBJ1-5, with 7 nucleotides matching TRBD1. The J segment lost 6 bases and the V segment lost 4 bases, leaving 6 bases of the junction unmatched. The length of the CDR3 is 14 residues. In germline, CDR1 is SNHLY, CDR2 FYNNEI. The CDR3 loop reads CASSGQGNVQPQHF. As DNA, the CDR3 is TGTGCCAGCAGTGGACAGGGCAACGTTCAGCCCCAGCATTTT.

The rearrangement joins TRBV19 to TRBJ2-5, with 10 bases matching TRBD1. Trimming at V came to 5 bases and at J to 6 bases, leaving 6 bases not matched to a gene. Germline CDR1 LNHDA, CDR2 SQIVND (reference sequence). This CDR3 spans 14 amino acids. This CDR3 is CASSHWTGGKTQYF. The DNA for the CDR3 is TGTGCCAGTAGTCATTGGACAGGGGGAAAGACCCAGTACTTC.

This chain uses TRBV5-1 with TRBJ1-1; 10 bases fit TRBD1. V lost 2 bases, J lost 1 base, and 2 bases stayed unmatched. The CDR3 sequence is 15 residues long. Looked up from germline, CDR1 is SGHRS and CDR2 is YFSETQ. CDR3 in DNA: TGCGCCAGCAGCTTCCGGGACAGGGGGAACACTGAAGCTTTCTTT. It translates to CASSFRDRGNTEAFF.

The V gene is TRBV6-1, the J gene TRBJ2-4; D is ambiguous. The CDR3 extends over 15 amino acids. Trimming left V 7 bases short and J 0 bases short, with 13 bases between. Germline CDR1 MNHNS, CDR2 SASEGT. CDR3 residues: CASIPSHSAKNIQYF. The CDR3 DNA sequence: TGTGCCAGCATACCGTCTCACTCAGCCAAAAACATTCAGTACTTC.

The chain combines TRBV19 with TRBJ1-3; D is uncertain. V shed 2 bases and J shed 0 bases, with 14 bases lying between them. Germline V gene sequence: CDR1 LNHDA, CDR2 SQIVND (reference sequence). The CDR3 has 17 residues. CDR3 loop: CASSILGSLRSGNTIYF. CDR3 DNA sequence: TGTGCCAGTAGTATATTGGGCAGCCTTCGCTCTGGAAACACCATATATTTT.

The chain combines TRBV7-9 with TRBJ2-5; 9 bases fit TRBD2. The CDR3 extends over 13 amino acids. From germline, CDR1 is SEHNR and CDR2 FQNEAQ (reference sequence). J gave up 7 bases and V 7 bases, and 7 bases lay outside the gene matches. DNA for the CDR3: TGTGCCAGCATCGGACTAGCGACGCGGACCCAGTACTTC. This sequence encodes CASIGLATRTQYF.

This chain uses TRBV4-2 with TRBJ1-5, with TRBD1 identical over 7 bases. Looked up from germline, CDR1 is LGHNA and CDR2 is YNFKEQ. V shed 3 bases and J 5 bases; nucleotides not matched to a gene: 1. This CDR3 region has 13 residues. The CDR3 is CASSQGTDQPQHF. In nucleotides, the CDR3 is TGTGCCAGCAGCCAGGGGACAGATCAGCCCCAGCATTTT.

The chain carries TRBV5-1 and TRBJ1-1; the D gene is possibly TRBD1 (6 bases). The CDR3 loop spans 15 amino acids. From germline, CDR1 is SGHRS and CDR2 YFSETQ. V was shortened by 3 bases and J by 5 bases, with 17 bases between the two germline ends. The CDR3 nucleotides are TGCGCCAGCAGCTCAGGGACCCAAAGGGGGACTGAAGCTTTCTTT. The encoded protein is CASSSGTQRGTEAFF.